This TCR beta chain was sequenced during a study of Ad26.COV2.S vaccination and SARS-CoV-2 variants. Turning to the study itself: Participants got Ad26.COV2.S intramuscularly, once or twice 56 days apart.

The sample's treatment: around 19 received Ad26.COV2.S at low or high dose, single or two shots; several received placebo; per-sample allocation not given. After the first vaccine or placebo injection, samples were drawn on day 63. Using immunoSEQ multiplex PCR, the repertoire was profiled, and TCRdb retains in-frame clones only, with some absent. The data contain a few hundred thousand clones, around 91% of them singletons. The CDR3 has 16 amino acids. Germline loops: CDR1 LGHNA, CDR2 YSLEER. Trimming stripped 4 bases from V and 0 bases from J, with 13 bases between. The receptor's source is a person aged 18-60 years who received the Ad26.COV2.S COVID-19 vaccine or a placebo. The chain employs TRBV4-3 and TRBJ2-1, with a tentative D call TRBD2 (5 bases). The sample was peripheral blood, taken in a trial of Ad26.COV2.S vaccine versus placebo. CDR3 bases: TGCGCCAGCAGCCGATCCGGACTCAGCTCCTACAATGAGCAGTTCTTC. Amino acid sequence: CASSRSGLSSYNEQFF.